This T cell receptor beta chain was recorded in a study of T cell responses to AZD1222 COVID-19 vaccine (dated by TCRdb to 2020 to 2023). Background for the entire study: A total of 233 trial participants underwent TCR sequencing, of whom some 200 had received two doses of AZD1222 and about 26 had received two doses of the MenACWY control vaccine. Trial participants were enrolled by age into subgroups of 18-55, 56-69 and 70-plus years, and roughly 150, 30 and 60 TCR-sequenced participants, respectively, were included in these subgroups.

Overall results and qualifications from the work: Reportedly, almost half of the unique spike-specific TCRs recognized epitopes lying outside the regions that are mutated in the B.1.351 and B.1.1.7 variants. The 56-69-year group was small, and its depth increase did not reach significance, likely because of low power. CD4 TCRs associated with the vaccine covered the entire spike protein, and the dominant responses were in regions 160-218 and 743-854. After two AZD1222 doses, spike-specific TCR breadth and depth were significantly higher than at day 0 and than in MenACWY recipients. Participants were mostly white British, with more females than males. The authors suggested clonal diversity may have been underestimated. No day 14 peak-response samples were available, so repertoires were characterized only after the peak T cell response. Only five to seven AZD1222 recipients were SARS-CoV-2 seropositive at baseline, limiting conclusions about previously exposed vaccinees.

Points on this clone: Its antigen is not yet known. No quality values exist for individual bases; no much larger clone is one base distant.

The germline V gene supplies CDR1 SGHDT and CDR2 YYEEEE. V is cut back by 0 bases and J by 3 bases, with 8 bases in the junction unmatched. There are 17 amino acids in the CDR3, from cysteine to phenylalanine inclusive. Only the CDR3 part of the read is kept: 51 bases, read in frame from the first base. Explained via the paper, the time point label denotes: about 28 days (+/-7) after the second vaccine dose. AZD1222 recipients given second doses at about 4 weeks or at about 12 weeks were pooled, since spike-specific TCR depth and breadth were not found to differ between the two schedules. Vaccinee samples came from UK trials COV001 and COV002, including a single-blind randomized controlled phase 2/3 trial of AZD1222 (ChAdOx1 nCoV-19) in healthy adults. For TCRbeta chain sequencing, PBMC samples from trial participants were taken at day 0 and at day 28 after the second dose. The CDR3 regions of human TCRbeta chains were analyzed by immunosequencing. In the original analysis: Repertoire TCRs were checked for matches against a reference library of SARS-CoV-2-specific TCRs that had been generated using the MIRA antigen-specificity platform. Breadth meant the fraction of unique TCRs that were SARS-CoV-2-associated, whereas depth meant the fraction of total T cells that were SARS-CoV-2-associated. Each spike-specific TCR was assigned to its reactive spike region and to a CD4 or CD8 class using the MIRA data. Log10-transformed breadth and depth values were compared by one-way ANOVA with Sidak's multiple comparisons tests. TCRdb limited this immuneACCESS table to in-frame rearrangements with V and J called. A share of clones is missing; checked studies link under half to unresolved V genes, and the rest is unexplained. V and J calls and clone size are those listed in that table; D and trimming were worked out from the DNA. Present in this sample are under 110,000 clones, around 91% of which were seen just once. The ten largest clones capture around 7.6% of the sample.

The rearrangement joined TRBV5-6 to TRBJ2-3; 9 junctional bases match TRBD2. This TCR was sampled from an adult who received the AZD1222 COVID-19 vaccine. Sequenced here: peripheral blood, sampled 28 days after the second AZD1222 dose. The CDR3 reads CASSLVVAGGPTDTQYF. The DNA sequence is as follows: TGTGCCAGCAGCTTGGTGGTTGCGGGGGGGCCGACAGATACGCAGTATTTT.